What follows are 8 T cell receptor beta chains derived from one specimen sequenced in a study of T cell repertoires in cytomegalovirus infection. Each CDR3 protein is one row after TCRdb ran MiXCR on the reads. The repertoire holds 830,000 or so distinct CDR3 sequences, with about 33% as singletons. These receptors' targets are unknown. The sample consisted of cultured CD8+ T cells from PBMCs, taken from culture after CMV antigen stimulation. The receptors come from a human donor in good health (CMV status not recorded). Some clones in this sample may be carry-over from other donors' samples.

This clonotype was recorded many times. This chain uses TRBV27 with TRBJ2-4, with 9 bases lining up with TRBD1. This CDR3 is 16 amino acids long. Germline lookup yields CDR1 MNHEY and CDR2 SMNVEV (reference sequence). The junction had 10 bases not matched to a gene; V was cut back by 3 bases and J by 7 bases. The DNA for the CDR3 is TGTGCCAGCAGTTTGTATCTCTCCGGGACAGGGAACATTCAGTACTTC. Amino acid sequence: CASSLYLSGTGNIQYF.

This clonotype has just a few counts. The chain has TRBV7-9 and TRBJ1-2; D may be TRBD1 (5 bases). CDR1 is SEHNR, CDR2 FQNEAQ, per germline (reference sequence). Trimming left V 5 bases short and J 5 bases short, with 12 bases between. This CDR3 comprises 13 residues. Written as DNA, the CDR3 is TGTGCCAGCAGCACCGGGACGACGTATGGCTACACCTTC. This codes for CASSTGTTYGYTF.

The rearrangement uses TRBV4-1 and TRBJ2-7, with 7 nucleotides matching TRBD1. V was clipped by 3 bases and J by 0 bases; unmatched bases: 5. From germline, CDR1 is MGHRA and CDR2 YSYEKL. The CDR3 sequence is 15 residues long. The CDR3 DNA is TGCGCCAGCAGCCATACCGGGACAGCCTCCTACGAGCAGTACTTC. Residues: CASSHTGTASYEQYF.

This clonotype was seen at least ten times. The chain uses TRBV7-9 and TRBJ2-7; tentatively, D is TRBD2 (6 bases). Trimming took off 5 bases at V and 5 bases at J, with 19 bases between the two ends. The V gene's germline CDR1 is SEHNR and CDR2 FQNEAQ (reference sequence). CDR3 length: 15 amino acids. This chain's CDR3 is CASSGFGGKSHEQYF. The CDR3 region has the DNA TGTGCCAGCAGCGGGTTTGGAGGGAAATCCCACGAGCAGTACTTC.

The chain is built from TRBV7-9 and TRBJ1-1; TRBD1 might be the D (5 bases). This CDR3 spans 16 amino acids. Germline V gene sequence: CDR1 SEHNR, CDR2 FQNEAQ (reference sequence). V lost 3 bases to trimming and J lost 6 bases, with 20 bases between them. CDR3 DNA sequence: TGTGCCAGCAGCTTGACGGCGAGCCACCGAGGGGCTGAAGCTTTCTTT. Its protein is CASSLTASHRGAEAFF. Drawing the rest from reference TRBV7-9 and TRBJ1-1, the complete variable domain is DTGVSQNPRHKITKRGQNVTFRCDPISEHNRLYWYRQTLGQGPEFLTYFQNEAQLEKSRLLSDRFSAERPKGSFSTLEIQRTEQGDSAMYLCASSLTASHRGAEAFFGQGTRLTVV.

Ten or more counts support this clonotype. This chain joins TRBV27 and TRBJ2-2, with 11 bases lining up with TRBD1. CDR3 length equals 18 residues. Looked up from germline, CDR1 is MNHEY and CDR2 is SMNVEV (reference sequence). The trim removed 5 bases at V and 6 bases at J, leaving 14 bases unmatched. CDR3: CASSPTIGQGAWAGELFF. CDR3 DNA sequence: TGTGCCAGCAGTCCGACAATCGGACAGGGGGCGTGGGCCGGGGAGCTGTTTTTT.

This clonotype has a handful of counts. The chain has TRBV6-2 or TRBV6-3 and TRBJ2-7; the D gene is possibly TRBD1 (6 bases). Germline CDR1 reads MNHEY; CDR2 reads SVGEGT. V was cut by 4 bases and J by 5 bases, with 15 bases left in between. The CDR3 covers 14 residues. CDR3 amino acids: CASSSLDSSHEQYV. The CDR3 DNA reads as TGTGCCAGCAGTTCTCTGGACAGCTCGCACGAGCAGTACGTC.

This clonotype was seen more than once but under ten times. The chain couples TRBV12-5 to TRBJ1-1; no clear D. V was pared by 3 bases and J by 1 base, with 6 bases between. Looked up from germline, CDR1 is LGHNT and CDR2 is FRNRAP. This CDR3 spans 13 amino acids. CDR3: CASGLSGNTEAFF. The CDR3 coding sequence is TGTGCTAGTGGTTTATCAGGGAACACTGAAGCTTTCTTT.